The subject of this entry is one T cell receptor beta chain. Its target is not known. With V trimmed by 3 bases and J by 4 bases, 4 bases remained unmatched. This CDR3 has 14 residues. Germline-derived CDR1 and CDR2 are SGHRS and YFSETQ. The data were obtained in a study of cytomegalovirus exposure and HLA in healthy donors. General observations from the study: Later analysis associated a missense DCLRE1C variant with TCR beta V- and J-gene trimming.

Use of 60 Vbeta and 13 Jbeta primers characterized the PCR. Sequenced by immunoSEQ multiplex PCR; TCRdb stores in-frame clones only, minus some. The sample comprises roughly 120,000 clones, about 75% of which are singletons, and about 30% rests with the top ten. This sequence originates from a man between 60 and 70 years old in good health and CMV-seropositive. Sequencing input: PBMCs. The V gene is TRBV5-1, the J gene TRBJ1-1; 9 bases map to TRBD1. The CDR3 region has the DNA TGCGCCAGCAGCTACCTGACAGGGGGCACTGAAGCTTTCTTT. Its translation: CASSYLTGGTEAFF. Full variable domain (remainder filled in from reference TRBV5-1 and TRBJ1-1): KAGVTQTPRYLIKTRGQQVTLSCSPISGHRSVSWYQQTPGQGLQFLFEYFSETQRNKGNFPGRFSGRQFSNSRSEMNVSTLELGDSALYLCASSYLTGGTEAFFGQGTRLTVV.